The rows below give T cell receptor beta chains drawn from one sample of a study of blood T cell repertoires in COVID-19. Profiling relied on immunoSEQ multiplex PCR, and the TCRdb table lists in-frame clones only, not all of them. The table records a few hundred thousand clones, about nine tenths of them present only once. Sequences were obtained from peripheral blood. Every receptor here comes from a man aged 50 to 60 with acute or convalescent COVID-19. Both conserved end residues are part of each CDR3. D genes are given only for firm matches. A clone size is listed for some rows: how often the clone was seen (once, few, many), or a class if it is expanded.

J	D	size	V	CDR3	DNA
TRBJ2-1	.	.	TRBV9	CASSVGDRTYNEQFF	TGTGCCAGCAGCGTAGGCGACAGGACTTACAATGAGCAGTTCTTC
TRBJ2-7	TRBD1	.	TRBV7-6	CASSRTGVPEQYF	TGTGCCAGCAGCCGGACAGGGGTCCCCGAGCAGTACTTC
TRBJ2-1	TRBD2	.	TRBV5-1	CASSFTSERYNEQFF	TGCGCCAGCAGCTTTACTAGCGAACGCTACAATGAGCAGTTCTTC
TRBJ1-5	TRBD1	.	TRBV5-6	CASSYWTGLVLNQPQHF	TGTGCCAGCAGCTACTGGACAGGGCTCGTCCTCAATCAGCCCCAGCATTTT
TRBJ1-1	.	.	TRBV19	CASSVTGNTEAFF	TGTGCCAGTAGTGTAACAGGGAACACTGAAGCTTTCTTT
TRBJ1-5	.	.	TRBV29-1	CSAQENSNQPQHF	TGCAGCGCCCAGGAAAATAGCAATCAGCCCCAGCATTTT
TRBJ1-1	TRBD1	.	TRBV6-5	CASRGQGRGEAFF	TGTGCCAGCAGGGGACAGGGGAGAGGGGAAGCTTTCTTT
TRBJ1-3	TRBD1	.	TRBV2	CASGDTGGPGNTIYF	TGTGCCAGCGGGGACACAGGGGGCCCTGGAAACACCATATATTTT
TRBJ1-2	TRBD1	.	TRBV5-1	CASSLNRGTNYGYTF	TGCGCCAGCAGCTTAAACAGGGGAACAAACTATGGCTACACCTTC
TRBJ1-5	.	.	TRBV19	CASSLGLAGNQPQHF	TGTGCCAGTAGTCTCGGACTGGCCGGCAATCAGCCCCAGCATTTT
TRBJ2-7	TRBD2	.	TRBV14	CASSRAGGSYEQYF	TGTGCCAGCAGCCGGGCGGGGGGGTCCTACGAGCAGTACTTC
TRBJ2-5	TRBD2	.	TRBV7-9	CASSLATGGLRETQYF	TGTGCCAGCAGCTTAGCCACGGGGGGACTCAGGGAGACCCAGTACTTC
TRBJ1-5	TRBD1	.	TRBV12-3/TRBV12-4	CASRTGGNQPQHF	TGTGCCAGCAGAACAGGGGGTAATCAGCCCCAGCATTTT
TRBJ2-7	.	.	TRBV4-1	CASSQDPGTVTYEQYF	TGCGCCAGCAGCCAAGATCCCGGCACAGTGACCTACGAGCAGTACTTC
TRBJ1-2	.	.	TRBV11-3	CASSPWALRYGYTF	TGTGCCAGCAGCCCGTGGGCCCTAAGGTATGGCTACACCTTC
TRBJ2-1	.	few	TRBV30	CAWVAPSKQFF	TGTGCCTGGGTGGCCCCTAGCAAGCAGTTCTTC
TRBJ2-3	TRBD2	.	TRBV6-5	CASSYLAGAITDTQYF	TGTGCCAGCAGTTATCTAGCGGGGGCGATCACAGATACGCAGTATTTT
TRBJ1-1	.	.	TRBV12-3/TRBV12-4	CASSRRGEAFF	TGTGCCAGCAGCCGTCGAGGGGAAGCTTTCTTT
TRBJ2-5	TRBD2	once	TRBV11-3	CASSSWASGGVETQYF	TGTGCCAGCAGCTCTTGGGCTAGCGGGGGCGTAGAGACCCAGTACTTC
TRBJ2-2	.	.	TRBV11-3	CASSLDRNTGELFF	TGTGCCAGCAGCTTAGACAGGAACACCGGGGAGCTGTTTTTT
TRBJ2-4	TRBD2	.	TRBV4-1	CASSQGGGNGGIQYF	TGCGCCAGCAGCCAAGGGGGAGGGAACGGAGGGATTCAGTACTTC
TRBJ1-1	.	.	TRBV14	CASSPPGGTTEAFF	TGTGCCAGCAGCCCGCCGGGGGGGACCACTGAAGCTTTCTTT
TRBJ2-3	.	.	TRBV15	CATSRDTSDTQYF	TGTGCCACCAGCAGAGATACATCGGATACGCAGTATTTT
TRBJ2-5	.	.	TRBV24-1	CATSDGGVETQYF	TGTGCCACCAGTGATGGCGGAGTAGAGACCCAGTACTTC
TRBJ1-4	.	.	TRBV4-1	CASSLLEGFNEKLFF	TGCGCCAGCAGCCTACTGGAGGGATTTAATGAAAAACTGTTTTTT
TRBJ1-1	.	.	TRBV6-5	CASSHPEMNTEAFF	TGTGCCAGCAGCCATCCCGAGATGAACACTGAAGCTTTCTTT
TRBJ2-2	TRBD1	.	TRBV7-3	CASSFIPGQDTGELFF	TGTGCCAGCAGCTTTATCCCGGGACAGGACACCGGGGAGCTGTTTTTT
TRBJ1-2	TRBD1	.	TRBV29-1	CSVHPDRGYGYTF	TGCAGCGTTCACCCGGACAGGGGGTATGGCTACACCTTC
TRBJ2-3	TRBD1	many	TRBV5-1	CASSSGTGGQDTQYF	TGCGCCAGCAGCTCGGGGACAGGGGGTCAGGATACGCAGTATTTT
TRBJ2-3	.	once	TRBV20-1	CSASLGGGTDTQYF	TGCAGTGCTAGTTTGGGCGGGGGCACAGATACGCAGTATTTT
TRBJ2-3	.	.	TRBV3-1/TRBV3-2	CASSQLRAAGTQYF	TGTGCCAGCAGCCAACTTCGGGCTGCGGGTACGCAGTATTTT
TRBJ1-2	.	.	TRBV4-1	CASSFDGRGDSYGYTF	TGCGCCAGCAGCTTCGACGGCAGGGGAGATAGCTATGGCTACACCTTC
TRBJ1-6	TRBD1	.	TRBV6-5	CASRPPGDSAPLHF	TGTGCCAGCAGGCCACCCGGGGACAGTGCACCCCTCCACTTT
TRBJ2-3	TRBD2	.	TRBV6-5	CASSWGGSDTQYF	TGTGCCAGCTCATGGGGGGGGTCGGATACGCAGTATTTT
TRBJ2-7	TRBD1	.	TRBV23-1	CASSPRQGVNEQYF	TGCGCCAGCAGCCCCAGACAGGGAGTCAACGAGCAGTACTTC
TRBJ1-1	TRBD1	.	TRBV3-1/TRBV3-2	CASSVGQGALDTEAFF	TGTGCCAGCAGCGTGGGACAGGGGGCTTTGGACACTGAAGCTTTCTTT
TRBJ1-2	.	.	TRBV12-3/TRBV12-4	CASSLRLLFSYTF	TGTGCCAGCAGTTTGAGGCTCTTATTCAGCTACACCTTC
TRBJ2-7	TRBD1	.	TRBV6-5	CASSYQQGDYEQYF	TGTGCCAGCAGTTACCAACAGGGGGACTACGAGCAGTACTTC
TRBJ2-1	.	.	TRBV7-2	CASSLRGRAGEQFF	TGTGCCAGCAGCTTGCGGGGGCGGGCGGGTGAGCAGTTCTTC
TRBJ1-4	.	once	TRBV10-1	CASSPGGARGEKLFF	TGCGCCAGCAGCCCAGGTGGGGCGCGGGGTGAAAAACTGTTTTTT
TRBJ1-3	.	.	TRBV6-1	CASSEIWGRGNTIYF	TGTGCCAGCAGTGAAATCTGGGGGCGAGGAAACACCATATATTTT
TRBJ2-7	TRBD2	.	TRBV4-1	CASSQTSRLAGSYEQYF	TGCGCCAGCAGCCAAACCTCTCGGCTAGCGGGGTCGTACGAGCAGTACTTC
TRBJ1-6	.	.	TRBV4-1	CASSLDRSSYNSPLHF	TGCGCCAGCAGCCTCGACAGGAGCTCCTATAATTCACCCCTCCACTTT
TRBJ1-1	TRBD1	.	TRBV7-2	CASSINRGENTEAFF	TGTGCCAGCAGCATTAACAGGGGCGAGAACACTGAAGCTTTCTTT
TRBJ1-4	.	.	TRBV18	CASSQEEISKKLFF	TGTGCCAGCTCACAAGAGGAGATTTCCAAAAAACTGTTTTTT
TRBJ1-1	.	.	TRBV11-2	CASSFRVDSEAFF	TGTGCCAGCAGCTTCAGGGTGGATTCTGAAGCTTTCTTT
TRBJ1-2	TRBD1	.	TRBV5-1	CASKERPGQRDYGYTF	TGCGCCAGCAAGGAGAGACCGGGACAGAGAGACTATGGCTACACCTTC
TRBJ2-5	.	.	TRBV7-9	CASSLGPGGTGETQYF	TGTGCCAGCAGCTTAGGGCCAGGAGGGACTGGCGAGACCCAGTACTTC
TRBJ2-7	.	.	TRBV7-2	CASSLVEWSGEQYF	TGTGCCAGCAGCTTAGTGGAGTGGAGCGGCGAGCAGTACTTC
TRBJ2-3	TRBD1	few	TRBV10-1	CASSTGQATDTQYF	TGCGCCAGCAGTACCGGACAGGCCACAGATACGCAGTATTTT
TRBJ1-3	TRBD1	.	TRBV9	CASSVGGGENTIYF	TGTGCCAGCAGCGTAGGAGGGGGCGAAAACACCATATATTTT
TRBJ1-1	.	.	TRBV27	CASSLLAVNTEAFF	TGTGCCAGCAGTTTATTGGCAGTGAACACTGAAGCTTTCTTT
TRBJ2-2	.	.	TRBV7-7	CASSLAGTAGGELFF	TGTGCTAGCAGCTTGGCCGGGACAGCGGGCGGGGAGCTGTTTTTT
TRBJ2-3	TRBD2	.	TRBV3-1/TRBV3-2	CASSRTIISGLGTDTQYF	TGTGCCAGCAGCCGGACTATAATTAGCGGGCTCGGCACAGATACGCAGTATTTT
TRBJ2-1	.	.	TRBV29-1	CSVEGLSPHNEQFF	TGCAGCGTTGAAGGGCTTTCCCCCCACAATGAGCAGTTCTTC
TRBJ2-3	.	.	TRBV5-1	CASSLVLDTQYF	TGCGCCAGCAGCTTGGTCCTGGATACGCAGTATTTT
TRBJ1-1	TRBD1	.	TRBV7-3	CASSPPTGGWTEAFF	TGTGCCAGCAGCCCACCGACAGGGGGCTGGACTGAAGCTTTCTTT
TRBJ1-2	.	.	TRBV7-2	CASSPRAGIYGYTF	TGTGCCAGCAGCCCTCGGGCAGGGATCTATGGCTACACCTTC
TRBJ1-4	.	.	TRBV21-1	CASSQCQGRGTEKLFF	TGTGCCAGCAGCCAATGCCAGGGCCGAGGAACAGAAAAACTGTTTTTT
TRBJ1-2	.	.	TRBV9	CASSVATGGRDYGYTF	TGTGCCAGCAGCGTAGCTACTGGGGGCAGGGACTATGGCTACACCTTC